This T cell receptor (beta chain) was sequenced during a study of blood T cells in healthy people across ages. Study findings and constraints: Roughly linear declines in TCR beta diversity per million T cells occurred with age. Nothing was known about donor CMV status, and this possibly confounded expanded clonotype changes.

The authors ran a second PCR of about 7 to 11 cycles using a sample-barcoded 5' primer and a J-beta primer mix. TCRdb reprocessed the 5' RACE reads via MiXCR and lists one record per CDR3 protein. The sample gives some 800,000 distinct CDR3 sequences, roughly 44% of which show up once; roughly 19% is in the top ten. Comments on this clonotype: Antigen specificity is unknown.

V lost 1 base and J 4 bases, leaving 14 bases between the germline ends. In germline, CDR1 is SGDLS, CDR2 YYNGEE. The CDR3 totals 15 residues. Sequencing was done on a sample of blood. The receptor was derived from a man aged 55 to 69 in good health. The chain uses TRBV9 and TRBJ1-2; no clear D. CDR3 in DNA: TGTGCCAGCAGCGTATTTGAGCGGGCGAGCTATGGCTACACCTTC. Protein product: CASSVFERASYGYTF. The entire variable domain, with the rest obtained from reference TRBV9 and TRBJ1-2, is as follows: DSGVTQTPKHLITATGQRVTLRCSPRSGDLSVYWYQQSLDQGLQFLIQYYNGEERAKGNILERFSAQQFPDLHSELNLSSLELGDSALYFCASSVFERASYGYTFGSGTRLTVV.